This T cell receptor beta chain was documented in a study of cytomegalovirus exposure and HLA in healthy donors. General observations from the study: Accurate predictions that matched the HLA-A and HLA-B alleles of most subjects were reportedly made from TCR beta sequences. Roughly uniform depth of sequencing across donors was assumed in presence/absence analyses. In a later analysis, TCR association rates varied by HLA locus: DRB1 most, HLA-C fewest.

A few counts support this clone. Antigen unknown. V shed 5 bases, J shed 4 bases, and the junction held 8 bases outside the gene matches. Germline assignment: CDR1 SGHAT and CDR2 FQNNGV. CDR3 length equals 15 residues. PCR primers comprised 60 Vbeta and 13 Jbeta primers. Data came from immunoSEQ multiplex PCR; TCRdb stores just in-frame clones and leaves some out. The sample records some 87,000 clones, roughly 70% being singletons. Material: PBMCs. The receptor was derived from a woman between 50 and 59 years old in good health and CMV-seropositive. The chain has TRBV11-2 and TRBJ2-3; 8 bases are a match to TRBD2. CDR3 sequence: CASSTLAGGSDTQYF. CDR3 DNA: TGTGCCAGCAGCACGCTAGCGGGTGGGTCAGATACGCAGTATTTT.